The T cell receptor beta chain under discussion was sequenced for a study of PD-1 blockade in mismatch repair-deficient tumors. For the study at large: All were previously treated, progressing patients with 12 mismatch repair-deficient cancer types. The study, taken as a whole, reports: Tumor-resident clones, often undetectable pretreatment in blood, expanded then contracted after pembrolizumab.

Measured with immunoSEQ multiplex PCR; TCRdb has only the in-frame clones, and not every one. This sample has more than 40,000 clones, with about 80% found just once. Remarks on this clone: Its matching antigen is unknown.

Mismatch repair deficiency was confirmed in all patients, by PCR or immunohistochemistry. TCRs were sequenced from three patients responding to pembrolizumab. Germline V gene lookup returns CDR1 SGHVS and CDR2 FNYEAQ. The CDR3 covers 15 residues. V was shortened by 4 bases and J by 0 bases, with 10 bases between the two germline ends. This material consisted of peripheral blood, taken 4 weeks after starting pembrolizumab. V usage is TRBV7-6 and J usage is TRBJ1-3; D is uncertain. The origin of this receptor is an adult with mismatch repair-deficient cancer. CDR3 in amino acids: CASSSPRDSGNTIYF. The CDR3 DNA sequence: TGTGCCAGCAGCTCCCCCCGAGACTCTGGAAACACCATATATTTT.